This is a list of T cell receptor beta chains from one sample in a study of T-cell memory formation after mild COVID-19. From the 5' RACE reads, TCRdb called clonotypes with MiXCR, one entry per CDR3 protein. The repertoire holds roughly 160,000 distinct CDR3 sequences, with around a tenth as singletons. Sequenced material: PBMCs or a T cell subset sorted from them (not recorded which). These receptors came from a young man who had mild COVID-19 (a few samples of this study predate the infection). Cell type and time point are not known. Each CDR3 is given without its conserved first and last residue.

TRBJ1-4	TRBV6-5	ASRNGGKLF
TRBJ2-7	TRBV5-6	ASSLKGSYEQY
TRBJ2-3	TRBV5-5	ASSLAGAQAGPTDTQY
TRBJ2-1	TRBV6-5	ASRAGGVSYNEQF
TRBJ1-4	TRBV5-5	ASSLEVSGMALF
TRBJ1-1	TRBV10-3	AISLTGTEAF
TRBJ1-2	TRBV11-2	ASSLVGLGYT
TRBJ2-1	TRBV2	ASSRDRGFKDEQF
TRBJ2-1	TRBV28	ATDSSPLGGEQF
TRBJ2-1	TRBV20-1	SATGGGGAYNEQF
TRBJ2-6	TRBV7-3	ASSPRRQLSGANVLT
TRBJ1-1	TRBV20-1	SARVNNFFFTEAF
TRBJ1-1	TRBV20-1	SVSTGGNTEAF
TRBJ2-1	TRBV9	ASSVDLRSTRADNEQF
TRBJ2-5	TRBV7-6	ASSSSTTGVVTQY
TRBJ1-3	TRBV12-3/TRBV12-4	ASSFSIGNTIY
TRBJ2-1	TRBV6-5	ASSYSWGRVGYNEQF
TRBJ1-3	TRBV9	ASSGTFSGNTIY
TRBJ2-7	TRBV7-2	ASSLVTGNMGEQY
TRBJ2-3	TRBV28	ASSLPPTGRRTDTQY
TRBJ2-3	TRBV7-9	ASSLETLDTQY
TRBJ1-1	TRBV27	ASSSRTGDTAF
TRBJ1-6	TRBV7-2	ASSKAGGWYNSPLH
TRBJ2-1	TRBV5-1	ASSLEFREQF
TRBJ2-7	TRBV6-5	ASSYSITRQGNEQY
TRBJ2-2	TRBV7-2	ASSLAPSHTGELF
TRBJ1-1	TRBV20-1	SARRFLRGTEAF
TRBJ1-2	TRBV4-1	ASSHPRGANYGYT
TRBJ2-7	TRBV6-2/TRBV6-3	ASSSEGTYEQY
TRBJ1-6	TRBV7-9	ASSSDLSPLH
TRBJ2-3	TRBV6-5	ATSPSGVTDTQY
TRBJ2-5	TRBV7-2	ASSPGTLRETQY
TRBJ2-5	TRBV5-1	ASSLTTSETQY
TRBJ2-3	TRBV12-3/TRBV12-4	ASSIRGRQDTQY
TRBJ2-1	TRBV5-1	ASSLYGRVNEQF
TRBJ1-4	TRBV7-9	ASSPIGDGEKLF
TRBJ1-2	TRBV20-1	SARVSGGAGYT
TRBJ1-5	TRBV11-2	ASSLGDRAAQPQH
TRBJ1-3	TRBV7-2	ASSLGNRGLGNTIY
TRBJ2-4	TRBV6-2/TRBV6-3	ASSYRLANIQY